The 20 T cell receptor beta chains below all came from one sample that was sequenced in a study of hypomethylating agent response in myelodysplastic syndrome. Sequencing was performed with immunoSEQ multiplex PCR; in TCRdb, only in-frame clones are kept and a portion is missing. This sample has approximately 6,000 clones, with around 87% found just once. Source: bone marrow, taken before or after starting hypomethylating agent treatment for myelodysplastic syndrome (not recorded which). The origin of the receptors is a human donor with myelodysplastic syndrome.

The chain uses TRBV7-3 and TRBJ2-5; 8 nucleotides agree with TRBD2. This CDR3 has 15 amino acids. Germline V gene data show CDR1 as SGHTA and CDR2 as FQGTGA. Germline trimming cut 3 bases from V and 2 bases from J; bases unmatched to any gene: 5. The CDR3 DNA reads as TGTGCCAGCAGCTTCTCCGGGGGGGAACAAGAGACCCAGTACTTC. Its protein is CASSFSGGEQETQYF.

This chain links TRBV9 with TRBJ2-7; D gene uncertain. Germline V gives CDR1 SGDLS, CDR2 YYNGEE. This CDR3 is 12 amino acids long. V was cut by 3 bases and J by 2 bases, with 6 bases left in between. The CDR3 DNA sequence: TGTGCCAGCAGCGCCACCCCCTACGAGCAGTACTTC. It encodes CASSATPYEQYF.

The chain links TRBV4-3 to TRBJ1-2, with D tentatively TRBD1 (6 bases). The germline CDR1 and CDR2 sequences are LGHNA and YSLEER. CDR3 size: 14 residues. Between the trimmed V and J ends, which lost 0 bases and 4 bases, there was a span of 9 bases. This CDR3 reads CASSQEQGSYGYTF. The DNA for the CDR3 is TGCGCCAGCAGCCAAGAGCAGGGGAGCTATGGCTACACCTTC.

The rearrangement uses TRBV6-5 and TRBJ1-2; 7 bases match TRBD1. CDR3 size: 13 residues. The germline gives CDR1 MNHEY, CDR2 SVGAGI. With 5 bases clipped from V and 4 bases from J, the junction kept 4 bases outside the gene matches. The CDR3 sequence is CASSPGTVYGYTF. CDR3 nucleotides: TGTGCCAGCAGTCCCGGGACAGTCTATGGCTACACCTTC.

The DNA of the CDR3 is TGTGCCAGCAGGCGGGGGGTAGGGAACACTGAAGCTTTCTTT. This encodes CASRRGVGNTEAFF. This chain links TRBV6-6 with TRBJ1-1; perhaps TRBD1 as D (5 bases). The V end was cut by 6 bases, the J end by 1 base, with 12 bases between. The CDR3 has 14 amino acids. The germline gives CDR1 MNHNY, CDR2 SVGAGI (reference sequence).

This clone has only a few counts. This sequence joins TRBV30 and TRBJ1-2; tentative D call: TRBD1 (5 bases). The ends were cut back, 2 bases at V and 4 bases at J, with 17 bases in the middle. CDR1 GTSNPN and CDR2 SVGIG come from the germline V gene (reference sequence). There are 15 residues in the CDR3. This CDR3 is CAWSRGRGLSYGYTF. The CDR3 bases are TGTGCCTGGAGTCGGGGGAGAGGTCTCAGCTATGGCTACACCTTC.

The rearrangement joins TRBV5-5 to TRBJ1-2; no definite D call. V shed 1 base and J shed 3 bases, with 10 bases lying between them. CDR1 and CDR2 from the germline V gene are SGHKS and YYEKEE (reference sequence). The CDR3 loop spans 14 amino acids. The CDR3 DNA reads TGTGCCAGCAGCTTGTCCCACGGGGACTATGGCTACACCTTC. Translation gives CASSLSHGDYGYTF.

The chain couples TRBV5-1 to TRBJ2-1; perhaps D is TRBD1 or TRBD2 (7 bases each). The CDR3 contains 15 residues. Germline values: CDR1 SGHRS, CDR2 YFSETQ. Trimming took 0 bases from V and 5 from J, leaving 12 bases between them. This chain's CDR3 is CASSLGQGGHNEQFF. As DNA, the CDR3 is TGCGCCAGCAGCTTGGGCCAGGGGGGGCACAATGAGCAGTTCTTC.

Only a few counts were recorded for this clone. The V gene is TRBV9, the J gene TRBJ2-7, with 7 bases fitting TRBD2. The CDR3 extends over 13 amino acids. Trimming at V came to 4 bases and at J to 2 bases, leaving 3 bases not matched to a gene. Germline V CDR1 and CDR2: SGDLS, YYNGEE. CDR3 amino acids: CASSPGLTYEQYF. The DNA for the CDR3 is TGTGCCAGCAGCCCGGGACTAACCTACGAGCAGTACTTC. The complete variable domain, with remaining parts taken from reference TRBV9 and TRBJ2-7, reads DSGVTQTPKHLITATGQRVTLRCSPRSGDLSVYWYQQSLDQGLQFLIQYYNGEERAKGNILERFSAQQFPDLHSELNLSSLELGDSALYFCASSPGLTYEQYFGPGTRLTVT.

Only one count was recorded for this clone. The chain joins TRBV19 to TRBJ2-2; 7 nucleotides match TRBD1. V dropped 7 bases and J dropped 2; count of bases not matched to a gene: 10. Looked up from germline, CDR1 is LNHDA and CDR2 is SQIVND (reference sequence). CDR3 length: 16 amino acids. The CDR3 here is CASKQYRGSNTGELFF. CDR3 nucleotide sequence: TGTGCCAGTAAGCAGTACAGGGGTTCCAACACCGGGGAGCTGTTTTTT.

The DNA for the CDR3 is TGCGCCAGCAGCCCCACCGGGACAGGGAAAGAAAAACTGTTTTTT. It is translated as CASSPTGTGKEKLFF. The chain links TRBV4-3 to TRBJ1-4; TRBD1 matches 9 bases. Germline V CDR1 and CDR2: LGHNA, YSLEER. The CDR3 is 15 residues long. The V and J ends lost 4 bases and 8 bases, in that order; junction bases with no gene match: 8.

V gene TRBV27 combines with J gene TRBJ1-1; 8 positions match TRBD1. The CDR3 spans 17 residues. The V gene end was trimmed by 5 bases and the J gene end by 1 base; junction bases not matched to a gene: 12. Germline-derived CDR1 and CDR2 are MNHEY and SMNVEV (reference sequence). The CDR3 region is CASSLHNRGAENTEAFF. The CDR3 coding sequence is TGTGCCAGCAGTCTCCACAACAGGGGGGCTGAGAACACTGAAGCTTTCTTT.

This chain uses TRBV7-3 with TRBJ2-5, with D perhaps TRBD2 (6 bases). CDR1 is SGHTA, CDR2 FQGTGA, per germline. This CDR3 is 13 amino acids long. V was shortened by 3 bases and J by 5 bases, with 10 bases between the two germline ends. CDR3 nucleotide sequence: TGTGCCAGCAGCTTCACAGGAGGGGAGACCCAGTACTTC. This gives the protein CASSFTGGETQYF.

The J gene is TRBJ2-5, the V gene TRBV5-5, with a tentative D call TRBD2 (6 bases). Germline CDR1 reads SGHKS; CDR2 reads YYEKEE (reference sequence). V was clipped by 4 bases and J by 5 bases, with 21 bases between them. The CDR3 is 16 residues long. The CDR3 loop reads CASSGLLGTEGETQYF. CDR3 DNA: TGTGCCAGCAGCGGCCTCCTCGGGACGGAGGGGGAGACCCAGTACTTC. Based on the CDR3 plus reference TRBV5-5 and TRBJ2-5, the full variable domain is DAGVTQSPTHLIKTRGQQVTLRCSPISGHKSVSWYQQVLGQGPQFIFQYYEKEERGRGNFPDRFSARQFPNYSSELNVNALLLGDSALYLCASSGLLGTEGETQYFGPGTRLLVL.

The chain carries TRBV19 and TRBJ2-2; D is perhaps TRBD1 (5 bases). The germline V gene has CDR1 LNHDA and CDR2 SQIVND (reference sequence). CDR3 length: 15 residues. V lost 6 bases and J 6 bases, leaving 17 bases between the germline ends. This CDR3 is CASRGAGSAAGELFF. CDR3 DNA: TGTGCCAGTAGAGGAGCAGGGTCCGCTGCCGGGGAGCTGTTTTTT. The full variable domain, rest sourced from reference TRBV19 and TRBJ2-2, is DGGITQSPKYLFRKEGQNVTLSCEQNLNHDAMYWYRQDPGQGLRLIYYSQIVNDFQKGDIAEGYSVSREKKESFPLTVTSAQKNPTAFYLCASRGAGSAAGELFFGEGSRLTVL.

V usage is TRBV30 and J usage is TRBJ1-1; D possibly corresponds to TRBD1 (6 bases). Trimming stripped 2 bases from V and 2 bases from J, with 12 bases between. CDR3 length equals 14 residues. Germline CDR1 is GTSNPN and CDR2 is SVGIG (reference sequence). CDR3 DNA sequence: TGTGCCTGGAGTCTTACCGGGACAAACACTGAAGCTTTCTTT. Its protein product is CAWSLTGTNTEAFF.

The CDR3 loop is CASSRTLPEAGANVLTF. The CDR3 nucleotides read TGTGCCAGCAGCCGGACACTGCCCGAGGCTGGGGCCAACGTCCTGACTTTC. The chain links TRBV5-4 to TRBJ2-6; TRBD1 is a possible D gene (5 bases). Trimming shortened V by 4 bases and J by 2 bases, and 16 bases separated the two germline ends. The germline gives CDR1 SGHNT, CDR2 YYREEE (reference sequence). This CDR3 has 17 residues. Full variable domain (remainder filled in from reference TRBV5-4 and TRBJ2-6): ETGVTQSPTHLIKTRGQQVTLRCSSQSGHNTVSWYQQALGQGPQFIFQYYREEENGRGNFPPRFSGLQFPNYSSELNVNALELDDSALYLCASSRTLPEAGANVLTFGAGSRLTVL.

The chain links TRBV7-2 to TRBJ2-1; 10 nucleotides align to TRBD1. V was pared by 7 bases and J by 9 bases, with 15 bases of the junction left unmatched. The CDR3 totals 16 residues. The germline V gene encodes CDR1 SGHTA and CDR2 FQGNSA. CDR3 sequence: CASNLPFGQGGAEQFF. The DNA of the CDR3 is TGTGCCAGCAACCTCCCCTTTGGACAGGGGGGTGCTGAGCAGTTCTTC.

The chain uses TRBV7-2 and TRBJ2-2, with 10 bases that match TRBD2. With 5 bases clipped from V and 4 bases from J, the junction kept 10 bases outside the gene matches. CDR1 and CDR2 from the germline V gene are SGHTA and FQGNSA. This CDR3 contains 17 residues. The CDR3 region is CASSQGRSGGGTGELFF. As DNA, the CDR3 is TGTGCCAGCAGCCAAGGTCGGAGCGGGGGGGGCACCGGGGAGCTGTTTTTT.

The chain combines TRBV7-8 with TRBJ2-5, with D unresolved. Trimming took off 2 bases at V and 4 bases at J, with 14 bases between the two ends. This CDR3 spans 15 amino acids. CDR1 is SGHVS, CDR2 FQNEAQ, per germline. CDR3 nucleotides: TGTGCCAGCAGCTTAATGGCTCTGATCCGAGAGACCCAGTACTTC. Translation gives CASSLMALIRETQYF.